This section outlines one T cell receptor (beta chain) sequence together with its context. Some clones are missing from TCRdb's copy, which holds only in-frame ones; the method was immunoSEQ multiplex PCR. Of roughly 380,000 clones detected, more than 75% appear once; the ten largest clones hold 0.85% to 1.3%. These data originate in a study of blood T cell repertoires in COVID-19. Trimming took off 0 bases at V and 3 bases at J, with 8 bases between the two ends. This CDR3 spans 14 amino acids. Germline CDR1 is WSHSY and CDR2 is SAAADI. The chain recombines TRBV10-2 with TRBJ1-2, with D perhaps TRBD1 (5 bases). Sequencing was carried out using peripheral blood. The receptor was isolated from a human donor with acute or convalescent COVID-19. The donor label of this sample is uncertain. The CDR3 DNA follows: TGCGCCAGCAGTGAGTCGGGGGACTACTATGGCTACACCTTC. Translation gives CASSESGDYYGYTF.